This TCR beta chain emerged from a study of cytomegalovirus exposure and HLA in healthy donors (dated by TCRdb to 2016 to 2017). About the full investigation: An earlier analysis of some 600 of the donors reported approximately 300 Gb of sequence data and some 110 million unique TCR beta sequences obtained from approximately 180 million T cells. An early release that covered several hundred HLA-typed donors contained about 290 gigabases of sequencing data and tens of millions of unique TCR sequences. Of the 300 to 500 genotyped donors, 65% to 90% were placed in the genetic ancestry cluster associated with self-reported Caucasian donors. The study aimed to test whether cataloging public T cell receptors could reveal signatures of past pathogen exposure. The study profiled the T cell repertoires of around 700 subjects by immunosequencing and related them to cytomegalovirus serostatus. A separate validation cohort of 90 to 150 different subjects was used in addition to the roughly 720-subject first cohort. High-throughput TCR immunosequencing, statistical association of individual TCRs with disease status, and machine learning were combined to predict cytomegalovirus infection status. A later analysis re-examined previously published TCR beta repertoires from more than 550 donors and added high-resolution HLA genotyping to investigate patterns of TCR occurrence. The later analysis used no new phenotypic data to find candidate immune exposures, relying instead on TCR beta sequences and their occurrence across donors. In an earlier analysis of several hundred of the donors, high-throughput TCR beta sequencing was used to judge whether each TCR beta V gene segment behaved as functional or pseudogenic. Donor age, sex, ethnicity and CMV serostatus were compiled together with the repertoire data. Genome-wide SNP genotypes for about 65% of the roughly 700 donors were used in a later genetic analysis, which treated that subset as a discovery cohort. All discovery cohort repertoires had been generated using a single sequencing platform. HLA typing covered class I and class II loci at four-digit resolution. Typing coverage differed by locus: A, B, C, DRB1 and DQB1 were typed in roughly 629-630 donors, DQA1 in about 500, DPA1 in some 610, and DPB1 in 450 to 480. Because of strong linkage in the cohort, roughly five DR-DQ haplotypes were treated as single units for association and clustering. On average, 235,054 unique TCR beta nucleotide sequences were sequenced per donor among 398 genotyped donors of the cohort, with roughly a sixth of those sequences being non-productive. On the study overall, not on this receptor specifically: A later analysis associated about 17,000 TCR beta sequences with specific HLA alleles at a false discovery rate of 0.05. The only immune exposure information available for the cohort was CMV serostatus. The sequencing pipeline was judged likely to have produced a cluster of highly shared sequence variants as a technical artifact. In the study, 164 TCR beta chains were listed as associated with cytomegalovirus. The authors suggested that the approach could potentially be generalized to other disease states and immunological phenotypes. In a later analysis, TCR association rates were found to vary across HLA loci, with the most associated TCRs seen for DRB1 alleles and the fewest for HLA-C alleles. Compared with the roughly 670-donor mean, donors in an Asian-associated ancestry cluster had fewer N-insertions in productive TCRs, according to a later genetic analysis. Because HLA typing was missing for some donors at each locus, association tests included only the typed subset. The 87-base-pair reads could not distinguish some IMGT-functional V segments, including TRBV6-2 and TRBV6-3, so those segments were excluded. In both the original and validation cohorts, the classifier was reported to diagnose cytomegalovirus status with high specificity and sensitivity. A later analysis found that most CMV-associated TCR beta chains appeared HLA-restricted, with HLA associations seemingly driven largely by CMV exposure. Because counts were too low, approximately 18 rarely observed V segments, including chromosome 9 orphons, were excluded from the earlier analysis of several hundred of the donors. Correlated functional status among segregating V segments might reflect linkage disequilibrium, but an unknown experimental factor could not be ruled out. Assigning TCR associations to individual alleles was difficult when HLA alleles, especially DR and DQ, strongly co-occurred. While some public TCRs were present in many individuals, most TCR sequences turned up only very rarely across donors. A later analysis found that HLA-associated TCR beta chains were more clonally expanded and had lower generation probabilities than equally common non-associated chains. A later analysis reported that several top co-occurrence clusters appeared linked to parvovirus B19, influenza, CMV and Epstein-Barr virus. An association between a missense DCLRE1C variant and V-gene and J-gene trimming of TCR beta chains was found in a later genetic analysis and replicated in an independent cohort. This cohort had only TCR beta chains sequenced, and the lack of alpha or paired-chain data limited which features could be detected. Presence/absence analyses assumed roughly uniform sequencing depth across donors, an assumption that may not hold. In an earlier analysis of around 600 of the donors, most TCR beta V segments were observed in productive rearrangements about 90% or about 30% of the time, broadly matching IMGT annotations. In vitro tests confirmed that a few of the cytomegalovirus-associated TCR beta chains recognize cytomegalovirus antigens. A further reported finding was that TCR beta sequences accurately predicted the HLA-A and HLA-B alleles for most subjects in the first cohort.

This clone was observed once. No antigen is known for it. Base qualities were left out, and no much larger clone turns up one base away. After removal of 4 bases from V and 2 bases from J, the junction retains 7 bases not matched to a gene. The germline V gene encodes CDR1 SGHDT and CDR2 YYEEEE. Spanning cysteine to phenylalanine, the CDR3 consists of 15 amino acids. The CDR3 DNA has 45 bases and is translated from base 1. In total, 600 or so healthy bone marrow donors made up the cohort. All cohort members were sampled while nominally healthy, although unrecorded immune exposures were likely present. The donor tested CMV seronegative, placing the donor among the 350 or so seronegative members of the cohort. Every donor gave a peripheral blood sample, and the peripheral blood mononuclear cells from that sample were used for TCR beta sequencing. The Qiagen DNeasy Blood Extraction Kit was used to extract genomic DNA from the blood cell samples.

Libraries were constructed by the immunoSEQ multiplex PCR assay. A mixture of 60 forward primers for TCR Vbeta segments and 13 reverse primers for TCR Jbeta segments was used in the multiplex PCR. Amplification of the CDR3 region of rearranged TCR beta genes was performed with a multiplex PCR assay on genomic DNA. The amplified TCR beta libraries were sequenced on the Illumina HiSeq System as 87-base-pair reads. Regarding the original processing steps: A later analysis counted 65 million to 90 million unique TCR beta chains across the 690 or so repertoires, and 10 million to 12 million of these chains were shared by at least two donors. Raw reads were error-corrected and collapsed into unique sequences by a nearest-neighbor algorithm in which closely related sequences were merged to remove PCR and sequencing errors. To assign V, D and J gene segments, CDR3 sequences were aligned to IMGT reference sequences. Each retained sequence needed at least a six-nucleotide match to both a V gene segment and a J gene segment. A rearrangement counted as productive if the CDR3 had no stop codons and remained in frame with V and J, and every other rearrangement counted as non-productive. CDR3 was defined by IMGT convention, running from the second conserved V-encoded cysteine to the conserved J-encoded phenylalanine. The earlier analysis of around 640 of the donors excluded sequences that lacked an unambiguous match to a single V gene segment. In an earlier analysis of several hundred of the donors, V segments were called functional above 56.7% productive rearrangements and were called segregating when the between-donor standard deviation exceeded 5%. To diagnose cytomegalovirus status from the catalog of TCR beta chain sequences, a statistical classification framework was built. In a later analysis, V and J genes were assigned by comparing TCR nucleotide sequences against IMGT/GENE-DB human TR gene sequences. Using the TCRdist pipeline, a later analysis assigned CDR3 sequences along with most-parsimonious VDJ recombination scenarios. In a later analysis, each TCR beta chain was defined by its CDR3 amino acid sequence together with its V-gene family, and reads lacking a unique V-gene family were excluded. To address suspected cross-contamination and a sequencing artifact, a later analysis removed 592 highly shared, low-generation-probability nucleotide sequences. A later analysis calculated a clonal expansion index for each public chain from normalized within-repertoire ranks of inferred template counts. Generation probabilities in a later analysis came from a VDJ recombination model fitted to out-of-frame rearrangements, and those results were checked against IGoR. In a later analysis, hypergeometric tests were used to score TCR-TCR, TCR-HLA and TCR-CMV co-occurrence, with a repertoire-size bias correction applied to TCR pairs. In a later analysis, false discovery rates were estimated by permuting HLA or CMV assignments 20 times. A later analysis grouped co-occurring TCRs with DBSCAN, adding TCRdist sequence similarity when clustering within HLA-allele-positive subsets. Repertoires with fewer than 30,000 or more than 120,000 public chains, plus five repertoires with anomalous nucleotide sharing, were excluded from co-occurrence clustering. Not all clones reach the TCRdb copy of this immuneACCESS table, which keeps in-frame sequences only. Checked studies attribute under half of the gap to unresolved V genes and leave the rest unexplained. V and J calls and clone size come straight from that table; D and trimming were deduced from the DNA. A total of some 150,000 clones appear in this sample, 70% to 80% of them only once. The ten largest clonotypes hold around 3.6% of the sample.

The rearranged segments are TRBV5-6 and TRBJ2-5; the central 8 bases match TRBD2. The TCR was taken from a woman aged 40-49 years in good health and CMV-seronegative. The sample consisted of PBMCs. The CDR3 loop reads CASSPGAGDQETQYF. The DNA sequence is as follows: TGTGCCAGCAGCCCAGGAGCGGGGGATCAAGAGACCCAGTACTTC.